The 3 T cell receptor beta chains listed next were all sequenced from one sample in a study of CD8+ T cells in alopecia areata. Extracted RNA was reverse transcribed into cDNA, the sequencing template. Sequencing was performed with immunoSEQ multiplex PCR; in TCRdb, only in-frame clones are kept and a portion is missing. This table has about 110,000 clones, under 60% appearing once. The sample was NKG2D-low CD8+ T cells sorted from blood. The receptors stem from a human donor with alopecia areata.

The V gene is TRBV5-1, the J gene TRBJ2-7, with D possibly matching TRBD2 (6 bases). Germline-derived CDR1 and CDR2 are SGHRS and YFSETQ. V lost 4 bases to trimming and J lost 2 bases, with 13 bases between them. The CDR3 extends over 14 amino acids. CDR3 region: CASSLASDPYEQYF. The CDR3, as DNA: TGCGCCAGCAGCCTGGCTAGCGACCCCTACGAGCAGTACTTC.

In its sample, this clone was seen a few times. V gene TRBV4-1 combines with J gene TRBJ2-5; D gene unclear. V lost 0 bases, J lost 0 bases, and 8 bases lay in between. Looked up from germline, CDR1 is MGHRA and CDR2 is YSYEKL. CDR3 length equals 15 residues. The CDR3 spells CASSQDLQHQETQYF. DNA of the CDR3: TGCGCCAGCAGCCAAGATCTGCAGCACCAAGAGACCCAGTACTTC.

The chain joins TRBV5-1 to TRBJ2-1; 14 nucleotides line up with TRBD2. The CDR3 is 18 residues long. V gave up 0 bases and J gave up 8 bases; unmatched junction bases: 10. Germline V gene lookup returns CDR1 SGHRS and CDR2 YFSETQ. DNA for the CDR3: TGCGCCAGCAGCTTGGCGCCTCGACTAGCGGGAGGGAATGATGAGCAGTTCTTC. Translating it yields CASSLAPRLAGGNDEQFF.